The source of this T cell receptor beta chain is a study of blood T cell repertoires in COVID-19. There are 16 residues in the CDR3. TCRdb's copy holds only in-frame clones and misses some; the assay was immunoSEQ multiplex PCR. The table lists 140,000 or so clones, approximately 90% of them singletons. The TCR originated in a human donor with COVID-19, enrolled during active disease. The donor label of this sample is uncertain. V usage is TRBV21-1 and J usage is TRBJ2-5; TRBD1, the table's D call, lacks a check against the DNA. TRBV21-1 is classified as a pseudogene. Sequencing was carried out using peripheral blood. Here the CDR3 reads CASSKSGAGGQETQYF. CDR3 bases: TGTGCCAGCAGCAAATCCGGGGCAGGGGGACAAGAGACCCAGTACTTC.